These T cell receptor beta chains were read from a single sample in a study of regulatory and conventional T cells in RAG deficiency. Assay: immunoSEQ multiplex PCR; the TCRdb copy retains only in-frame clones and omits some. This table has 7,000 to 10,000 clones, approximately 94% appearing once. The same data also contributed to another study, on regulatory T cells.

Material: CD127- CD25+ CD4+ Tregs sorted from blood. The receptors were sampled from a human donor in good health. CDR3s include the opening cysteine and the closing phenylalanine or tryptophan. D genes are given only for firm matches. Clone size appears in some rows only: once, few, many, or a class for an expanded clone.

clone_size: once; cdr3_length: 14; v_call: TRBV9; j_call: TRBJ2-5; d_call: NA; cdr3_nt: TGTGCCAGCAGCGTAGGAGGCCACCAAGAGACCCAGTACTTC; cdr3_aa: CASSVGGHQETQYF
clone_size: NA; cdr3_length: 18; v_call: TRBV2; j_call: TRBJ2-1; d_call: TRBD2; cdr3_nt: TGTGCCAGCAGTGACACCCAAGTAGCGGGAGTACCCTACAATGAGCAGTTCTTC; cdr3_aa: CASSDTQVAGVPYNEQFF
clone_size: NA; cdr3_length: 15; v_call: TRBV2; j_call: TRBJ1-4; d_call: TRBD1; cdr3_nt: TGTGCCAGCAGGAGGGGGGACAGGGTTACTGAAAAACTGTTTTTT; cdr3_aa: CASRRGDRVTEKLFF
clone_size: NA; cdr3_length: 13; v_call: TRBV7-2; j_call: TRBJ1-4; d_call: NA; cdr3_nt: TGTGCCAGCAGCTTCGTAGTCGGGGAAAAACTGTTTTTT; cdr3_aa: CASSFVVGEKLFF
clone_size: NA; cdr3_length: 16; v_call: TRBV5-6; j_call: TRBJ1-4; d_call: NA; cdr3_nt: TGTGCCAGCAGCAGGTCAGGGCTTGCAACTAATGAAAAACTGTTTTTT; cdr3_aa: CASSRSGLATNEKLFF
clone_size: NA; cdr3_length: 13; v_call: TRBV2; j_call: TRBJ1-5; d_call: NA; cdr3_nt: TGTGCCAGCAGTATTGGTCAGGGTCAGCCCCAGCATTTT; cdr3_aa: CASSIGQGQPQHF
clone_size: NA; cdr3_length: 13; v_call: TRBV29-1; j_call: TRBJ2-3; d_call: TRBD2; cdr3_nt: TGCAGCGTTGGGTCAAGCGGGGCAGATACGCAGTATTTT; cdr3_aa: CSVGSSGADTQYF
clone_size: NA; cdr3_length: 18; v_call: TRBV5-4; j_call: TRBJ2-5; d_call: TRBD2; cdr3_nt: TGTGCCAGCACTCAGACTAGCGGGAGGGCTAGAGTTGTGGAGACCCAGTACTTC; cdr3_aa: CASTQTSGRARVVETQYF
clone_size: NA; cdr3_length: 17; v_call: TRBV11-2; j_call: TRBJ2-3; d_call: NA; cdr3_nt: TGTGCCAGCAGCCACAAACCGGGAGTTCTGCTGGGAGATACGCAGTATTTT; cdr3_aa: CASSHKPGVLLGDTQYF
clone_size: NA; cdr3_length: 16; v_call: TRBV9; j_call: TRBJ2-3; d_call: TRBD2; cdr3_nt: TGTGCCAGCAGCGTAGAAGCGGGGAGGGTCTCAGATACGCAGTATTTT; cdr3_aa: CASSVEAGRVSDTQYF
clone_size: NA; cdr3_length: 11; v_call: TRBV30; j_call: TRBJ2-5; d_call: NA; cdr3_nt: TGTGCCTGGATCAGGGGACAGACCCAGTACTTC; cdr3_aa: CAWIRGQTQYF